What follows is one TCR beta chain and its context. The antigen remains undetermined. These data belong to a study of cytomegalovirus exposure and HLA in healthy donors. Only in-frame clones appear in the TCRdb table, and some are missing; sequencing was by immunoSEQ multiplex PCR. Counted here are 65,000 to 75,000 clones, around 94% occurring once; the ten biggest clones make up under 4%. The germline gives CDR1 SGHVS, CDR2 FQNEAQ. V was pared by 1 base and J by 1 base, with 22 bases between. The CDR3 sequence is 19 residues long. Whole-study findings and limits: A subsequent analysis found that TCR clusters from the first cohort also tended to co-occur in the roughly 120 validation repertoires, with about 95% of cluster scores above 0.

V gene TRBV7-8 combines with J gene TRBJ2-5; TRBD1 is a possible D gene (6 bases). This clonotype was obtained from a woman aged 18-30 years in good health and CMV-seropositive. The material sequenced was PBMCs. This CDR3 reads CASSLVDRWNSLSQETQYF. The CDR3 DNA follows: TGTGCCAGCAGCTTAGTAGACAGGTGGAACTCCCTGTCCCAAGAGACCCAGTACTTC. Variable domain in full (rest from reference TRBV7-8 and TRBJ2-5): GAGVSQSPRYKVAKRGQDVALRCDPISGHVSLFWYQQALGQGPEFLTYFQNEAQLDKSGLPSDRFFAERPEGSVSTLKIQRTQQEDSAVYLCASSLVDRWNSLSQETQYFGPGTRLLVL.